Below are 27 T cell receptor beta chains sequenced from a single sample in a study of T cells expressing NK-cell markers. Using the 5' RACE reads, TCRdb records one entry per CDR3 protein without DNA. The sample has some 390,000 distinct CDR3 sequences. Sequencing used blood T cells: a sorted CD56 or NKG2C T cell subset, CD4+ or CD8+ T cells, or bulk PBMC T cells (not recorded which). The receptors originated from a woman aged 50 to 60 in good health.

V is TRBV12-3 or TRBV12-4 and J is TRBJ2-1; no DNA is available, so the TRBD2 call from TCRdb remains unchecked. The length of the CDR3 is 14 residues. CDR3 sequence: CASRLTSGYNEQFF.

The chain joins TRBV7-2 to TRBJ2-1; TCRdb returns TRBD2, unconfirmable since there is no DNA. Per the germline V gene, CDR1 is SGHTA and CDR2 is FQGNSA. The CDR3 has 15 residues. The CDR3 region is CASSLSGRAQDEQFF. The full variable domain, with the rest looked up from reference TRBV7-2 and TRBJ2-1, is GAGVSQSPSNKVTEKGKDVELRCDPISGHTALYWYRQSLGQGLEFLIYFQGNSAPDKSGLPSDRFSAERTGGSVSTLTIQRTQQEDSAVYLCASSLSGRAQDEQFFGPGTRLTVL.

The chain is built from TRBV24-1 and TRBJ2-1; TCRdb's assignment of TRBD1 cannot be checked, as there is no DNA. Germline V CDR1 and CDR2: KGHDR, SFDVKD. The CDR3 sequence is 15 residues long. This chain's CDR3 is CATEYRGRFYNEQFF.

The chain combines TRBV20-1 with TRBJ2-5; TCRdb selects TRBD2, and the lack of DNA leaves this call unchecked. The CDR3 runs to 15 residues. Germline CDR1 is DFQATT and CDR2 is SNEGSKA (reference sequence). Here the CDR3 reads CSARELGSGQETQYF.

The chain couples TRBV6-5 to TRBJ1-4. The CDR3 length is 15 residues. The germline V gene has CDR1 MNHEY and CDR2 SVGAGI. This CDR3 is CASSLGRAANEKLFF.

The J gene is TRBJ2-1, the V gene TRBV12-3 or TRBV12-4; TCRdb's D gene call, TRBD1, goes unchecked for lack of DNA. This CDR3 region has 11 residues. CDR3 amino acids: CASLGVGEQFF.

This rearrangement joins TRBV5-1 to TRBJ1-2. The CDR3 spans 14 residues. The germline V gene has CDR1 SGHRS and CDR2 YFSETQ. CDR3 sequence reads: CASSLEAGDYGYTF.

V gene TRBV20-1 combines with J gene TRBJ1-2. The CDR3 sequence is 14 residues long. Germline V gene data show CDR1 as DFQATT and CDR2 as SNEGSKA (reference sequence). The CDR3 is CSARTAGTNYGYTF.

The chain carries TRBV14 and TRBJ2-1; lacking DNA, the TRBD2 call made by TCRdb goes unchecked. The germline V gene encodes CDR1 SGHDN and CDR2 FVKESK. The CDR3 covers 17 residues. This CDR3 reads CASSPLDSGRFYNEQFF. Variable domain in full (rest from reference TRBV14 and TRBJ2-1): EAGVTQFPSHSVIEKGQTVTLRCDPISGHDNLYWYRRVMGKEIKFLLHFVKESKQDESGMPNNRFLAERTGGTYSTLKVQPAELEDSGVYFCASSPLDSGRFYNEQFFGPGTRLTVL.

The chain carries TRBV4-2 and TRBJ2-3; as DNA is missing, the TRBD1 call by TCRdb cannot be tested. Germline assignment: CDR1 LGHNA and CDR2 YNFKEQ. This CDR3 is 16 amino acids long. The CDR3 is CASSPLPGGFTDTQYF.

The chain combines TRBV7-9 with TRBJ2-1; without DNA, the TCRdb call of TRBD2 cannot be checked. From germline, CDR1 is SEHNR and CDR2 FQNEAQ (reference sequence). The CDR3 consists of 16 residues. Here the CDR3 reads CASSWDGRAMRNEQFF.

This chain connects TRBV5-1 to TRBJ2-3; TCRdb's D call, TRBD1, is unchecked because there is no DNA. Germline values: CDR1 SGHRS, CDR2 YFSETQ. The CDR3 extends over 17 amino acids. CDR3 in amino acids: CASSLWKQGAGTDTQYF.

The CDR3 region is CASSFGTGGRLQETQYF. The rearrangement joins TRBV5-1 to TRBJ2-5; TCRdb selects TRBD1, and the lack of DNA leaves this call unchecked. CDR3 size: 17 residues. Per germline, CDR1 SGHRS and CDR2 YFSETQ.

This chain links TRBV11-1 with TRBJ2-1. This CDR3 region has 13 residues. CDR1 and CDR2 (germline): SGHAT, FQDESV (reference sequence). The CDR3 reads CASSLEIGNEQFF.

The rearrangement links TRBV11-2 to TRBJ2-4. Germline V gene data show CDR1 as SGHAT and CDR2 as FQNNGV. The CDR3 length is 15 residues. The CDR3 region is CASSLIHTAKNIQYF.

The chain is built from TRBV12-3 or TRBV12-4 and TRBJ2-3; the TRBD2 assignment by TCRdb is unverifiable without DNA. This CDR3 spans 17 amino acids. The CDR3 spells CASSFLRDPLGGNTQYF.

V and J are TRBV29-1 and TRBJ2-1; TCRdb selects TRBD2, and the lack of DNA leaves this call unchecked. Per germline, CDR1 SQVTM and CDR2 ANQGSEA. There are 16 residues in the CDR3. The CDR3 sequence is CSAHRPGKEIYNEQFF.

V usage is TRBV4-1 and J usage is TRBJ1-2. Looked up from germline, CDR1 is MGHRA and CDR2 is YSYEKL. This CDR3 has 16 residues. The CDR3 reads CASSQVGRGPHYGYTF.

This chain connects TRBV12-3 or TRBV12-4 to TRBJ2-1. This CDR3 is built from 15 residues. This CDR3 reads CASRPLGREYNEQFF.

This chain connects TRBV29-1 to TRBJ1-2; the D call of TRBD1 rests on TCRdb alone, since no DNA is present to check it. The CDR3 contains 15 residues. The germline gives CDR1 SQVTM, CDR2 ANQGSEA. The CDR3 here is CSVDLPGRRNYGYTF. The full variable domain, in which reference TRBV29-1 and TRBJ1-2 provide the parts outside the CDR3, is SAVISQKPSRDICQRGTSLTIQCQVDSQVTMMFWYRQQPGQSLTLIATANQGSEATYESGFVIDKFPISRPNLTFSTLTVSNMSPEDSSIYLCSVDLPGRRNYGYTFGSGTRLTVV.

The V and J genes are TRBV5-1 and TRBJ2-7; checking the TCRdb D call of TRBD2 is not possible without DNA. The CDR3 has 15 amino acids. CDR1 and CDR2 from the germline V gene are SGHRS and YFSETQ. CDR3 in amino acids: CASSVTGTRSYEQYF.

This chain connects TRBV5-1 to TRBJ1-5; TCRdb selects TRBD1, and the lack of DNA leaves this call unchecked. This CDR3 region has 14 residues. Looked up from germline, CDR1 is SGHRS and CDR2 is YFSETQ. The CDR3: CASSSGTGKGPQHF. Drawing the rest from reference TRBV5-1 and TRBJ1-5, the complete variable domain is KAGVTQTPRYLIKTRGQQVTLSCSPISGHRSVSWYQQTPGQGLQFLFEYFSETQRNKGNFPGRFSGRQFSNSRSEMNVSTLELGDSALYLCASSSGTGKGPQHFGDGTRLSIL.

This rearrangement joins TRBV7-2 to TRBJ2-2. Per germline, CDR1 SGHTA and CDR2 FQGNSA. The CDR3 sequence is 13 residues long. The CDR3 here is CASSPSGAGELFF.

The J gene is TRBJ2-1, the V gene TRBV24-1; without DNA, the TCRdb call of TRBD2 cannot be checked. This CDR3 has 13 residues. Per germline, CDR1 KGHDR and CDR2 SFDVKD. The CDR3 reads CATTSGSYNEQFF.

The chain recombines TRBV10-3 with TRBJ2-1; absent DNA, TCRdb's TRBD1 call cannot be checked. This CDR3 is 14 amino acids long. Germline V gene lookup returns CDR1 ENHRY and CDR2 SYGVKD. The chain's CDR3 is CAISDKLGGNEQFF.

The chain combines TRBV20-1 with TRBJ1-5; there is no DNA to check the TCRdb D call of TRBD1. The germline CDR1 and CDR2 sequences are DFQATT and SNEGSKA (reference sequence). The CDR3 is 15 residues long. The CDR3 reads CSARSFDRFNQPQHF.

This chain connects TRBV29-1 to TRBJ1-1; TCRdb proposes TRBD1, but this gene call is untestable without DNA. This CDR3 has 17 residues. The germline V gene has CDR1 SQVTM and CDR2 ANQGSEA. The chain's CDR3 is CSAPPDRGASMNTEAFF.